These 10 T cell receptor beta chains came from one sample sequenced in a study of blood T cell repertoires in COVID-19. Using immunoSEQ multiplex PCR, the repertoire was profiled, and TCRdb retains in-frame clones only, with some absent. The sample yields under 300,000 clones, roughly 90% seen once. The sequencing sample was made of PBMCs or T cells enriched from blood (not recorded which). Receptor source: a woman in her twenties or thirties with acute COVID-19.

This clone was counted many times. This sequence joins TRBV4-3 and TRBJ2-3; 7 positions match TRBD1. The CDR3 length is 15 residues. From germline, CDR1 is LGHNA and CDR2 YSLEER. Trimming cost V 4 bases and J 3 bases; bases outside gene matches: 7. CDR3 sequence (DNA): TGCGCCAGCAGCCCCGGTGACAGGGTTACAGATACGCAGTATTTT. Translating gives CASSPGDRVTDTQYF.

CDR3 amino acids: CASSPDRVGVWDTEAFF. The CDR3, as DNA: TGTGCCAGCAGCCCAGATCGGGTCGGGGTGTGGGACACTGAAGCTTTCTTT. The gene calls are TRBV7-8 and TRBJ1-1; D uncertain. The V and J ends lost 5 bases and 3 bases respectively, with 22 bases between them. The CDR3 is 17 amino acids. CDR1 and CDR2 (germline): SGHVS, FQNEAQ.

The rearrangement joins TRBV28 to TRBJ1-2; TRBD1 matches at 10 bases. Per the germline V gene, CDR1 is MDHEN and CDR2 is SYDVKM. J gave up 8 bases and V 5 bases, and 5 bases lay outside the gene matches. CDR3 length: 13 residues. The CDR3 DNA follows: TGTGCCAGCAGTGGAGACAGGGGGCAGGGCTACACCTTC. Translated: CASSGDRGQGYTF.

J is TRBJ2-7 and V is TRBV9; D ambiguous. Trimming cost V 2 bases and J 3 bases, with 12 bases left between them. Germline CDR1 is SGDLS and CDR2 is YYNGEE. This CDR3 has 14 amino acids. The CDR3 DNA follows: TGTGCCAGCAGCGTGGCACCCTCCGACTACGAGCAGTACTTC. It codes for CASSVAPSDYEQYF.

DNA for the CDR3: TGTGCCAGCAGCGTAGAAGGGACAGGGAGGTTTTCACCCCTCCACTTT. As protein: CASSVEGTGRFSPLHF. J is TRBJ1-6 and V is TRBV9; TRBD1 agrees at 9 bases. V was pared by 0 bases and J by 9 bases, with 7 bases of the junction left unmatched. Germline V gene lookup returns CDR1 SGDLS and CDR2 YYNGEE. The CDR3 length is 16 residues. The full variable domain, with the rest looked up from reference TRBV9 and TRBJ1-6, is DSGVTQTPKHLITATGQRVTLRCSPRSGDLSVYWYQQSLDQGLQFLIQYYNGEERAKGNILERFSAQQFPDLHSELNLSSLELGDSALYFCASSVEGTGRFSPLHFGNGTRLTVT.

V gene TRBV29-1 combines with J gene TRBJ1-5; a possible D gene is TRBD1 (6 bases). Trimming removed 4 bases at V and 3 bases at J, with 13 bases between. CDR1 and CDR2 from the germline V gene are SQVTM and ANQGSEA. The CDR3 runs to 14 residues. The CDR3 DNA reads TGCAGCGTTGTAGAGGACAGCTTCAATCAGCCCCAGCATTTT. Protein sequence: CSVVEDSFNQPQHF.

The V call is TRBV7-8, the J call TRBJ1-4; the match to TRBD1 covers 8 bases. Germline-derived CDR1 and CDR2 are SGHVS and FQNEAQ. The CDR3 spans 16 residues. The V segment lost 1 base and the J segment 7 bases; nucleotides outside the gene matches: 8. CDR3 region: CASSLVSAGGSEKLFF. The DNA for the CDR3 is TGTGCCAGCAGCTTAGTATCGGCAGGGGGCAGTGAAAAACTGTTTTTT.

The rearrangement joins TRBV14 to TRBJ2-3; 10 bases are shared with TRBD2. This CDR3 has 17 residues. V shed 1 base, J shed 2 bases, and the junction held 6 bases outside the gene matches. Germline CDR1 SGHDN, CDR2 FVKESK. CDR3 amino acids: CASSQGTSGSFTDTQYF. The CDR3 region has the DNA TGTGCCAGCAGCCAAGGGACTAGCGGTTCCTTCACAGATACGCAGTATTTT.

The chain employs TRBV7-9 and TRBJ1-3; 7 bases line up with TRBD1. The germline V gene has CDR1 SEHNR and CDR2 FQNEAQ (reference sequence). J was trimmed by 2 bases and V by 4 bases; bases with no gene match: 5. This CDR3 comprises 15 residues. As DNA, the CDR3 is TGTGCCAGCAGCTCCGCCGGGACAGCTGGAAACACCATATATTTT. Translation gives CASSSAGTAGNTIYF.

The gene calls are TRBV5-1 and TRBJ2-7; TRBD2 matches 8 bases. Germline loops: CDR1 SGHRS, CDR2 YFSETQ. The trim removed 2 bases at V and 4 bases at J, leaving 5 bases unmatched. CDR3 size: 14 residues. The CDR3 nucleotides read TGCGCCAGCAGCTTCGACAGCGGGAGTTACGAGCAGTACTTC. Protein sequence: CASSFDSGSYEQYF. Complete variable domain (other parts from reference TRBV5-1 and TRBJ2-7): KAGVTQTPRYLIKTRGQQVTLSCSPISGHRSVSWYQQTPGQGLQFLFEYFSETQRNKGNFPGRFSGRQFSNSRSEMNVSTLELGDSALYLCASSFDSGSYEQYFGPGTRLTVT.